One sample yielded the 11 T cell receptor beta chains listed below, sequenced in a study of blood T cell repertoires in COVID-19. Some clones are missing from TCRdb's copy, which holds only in-frame ones; the method was immunoSEQ multiplex PCR. The data hold 60,000 to 85,000 clones, with 75% to 80% observed a single time. Specimen: peripheral blood. The receptors derive from an older woman with acute or convalescent COVID-19.

This chain links TRBV11-2 with TRBJ2-7; no definite D call. V lost 4 bases and J 5 bases, leaving 18 bases between the germline ends. Germline V gives CDR1 SGHAT, CDR2 FQNNGV. This CDR3 has 15 residues. CDR3 loop: CASSSPDFLGDEQYF. The CDR3, as DNA: TGTGCCAGCAGCTCCCCTGACTTCCTTGGCGACGAGCAGTACTTC.

The chain couples TRBV7-8 to TRBJ2-5; TRBD1 agrees at 8 bases. From germline, CDR1 is SGHVS and CDR2 FQNEAQ. J lost 5 bases, V lost 4 bases, and 12 bases had no gene match. This CDR3 region has 16 residues. The CDR3 reads CASSSYQSGGPETQYF. The DNA of the CDR3 is TGTGCCAGCAGCTCTTACCAATCAGGGGGCCCGGAGACCCAGTACTTC.

J is TRBJ1-1 and V is TRBV28; 7 positions match TRBD1. The CDR3 totals 15 residues. V shed 8 bases and J 3 bases; nucleotides not matched to a gene: 12. Germline V gives CDR1 MDHEN, CDR2 SYDVKM. CDR3 DNA sequence: TGTGCCAGCGGCAGGGGGGTCTTTTTGGACACTGAAGCTTTCTTT. Residues: CASGRGVFLDTEAFF.

J is TRBJ2-7 and V is TRBV19, with D maybe TRBD2 (5 bases). The CDR3 length is 14 residues. The ends were cut back, 0 bases at V and 3 bases at J, with 9 bases in the middle. Germline assignment: CDR1 LNHDA and CDR2 SQIVND (reference sequence). The DNA of the CDR3 is TGTGCCAGTAGTATAGATCCGGGAAGCTACGAGCAGTACTTC. The encoded protein is CASSIDPGSYEQYF.

The chain combines TRBV29-1 with TRBJ1-4; the D is unclear. Deletions cut 4 bases from V and 7 bases from J, with 7 bases between. Germline V lookup: CDR1 SQVTM, CDR2 ANQGSEA. The CDR3 consists of 11 residues. The CDR3 is CSVGLSEKLFF. The CDR3 DNA sequence: TGCAGCGTTGGACTGAGTGAAAAACTGTTTTTT.

The sample holds a few counts of this clone. The rearrangement uses TRBV10-2 and TRBJ2-5; a possible D gene is TRBD2 (7 bases). CDR3 size: 16 residues. V gave up 8 bases and J gave up 0 bases, with 19 bases separating them. The germline V gene encodes CDR1 WSHSY and CDR2 SAAADI. The CDR3: CASGPPAGADQETQYF. The DNA for the CDR3 is TGCGCCAGCGGCCCCCCCGCGGGGGCCGACCAAGAGACCCAGTACTTC.

A single count supports this clone. V gene TRBV28 combines with J gene TRBJ1-5, with 7 bases matching TRBD1. The CDR3 is 14 amino acids. The V gene end was trimmed by 6 bases and the J gene end by 2 bases; junction bases not matched to a gene: 4. From germline, CDR1 is MDHEN and CDR2 SYDVKM. The chain's CDR3 is CASSLGTGNQPQHF. The CDR3 DNA sequence: TGTGCCAGCAGCCTCGGGACAGGCAATCAGCCCCAGCATTTT. The variable domain in full, completed from reference TRBV28 and TRBJ1-5, reads DVKVTQSSRYLVKRTGEKVFLECVQDMDHENMFWYRQDPGLGLRLIYFSYDVKMKEKGDIPEGYSVSREKKERFSLILESASTNQTSMYLCASSLGTGNQPQHFGDGTRLSIL.

V gene TRBV4-1 combines with J gene TRBJ2-3; D perhaps matches TRBD2 (6 bases). CDR3 length: 16 residues. The ends were cut back, 0 bases at V and 5 bases at J, with 15 bases in the middle. Per the germline V gene, CDR1 is MGHRA and CDR2 is YSYEKL. The CDR3 region is CASSQDRGRGVDTQYF. The DNA of the CDR3 is TGCGCCAGCAGCCAAGATCGAGGTCGCGGGGTAGATACGCAGTATTTT.

This clone rates as medium-sized. The CDR3 nucleotides are TGTGCCAGCAGTTACGGTACAGGAGAGACTGAAGCTTTCTTT. This gives the protein CASSYGTGETEAFF. This rearrangement joins TRBV6-5 to TRBJ1-1; D might be TRBD1 (5 bases). CDR1 is MNHEY and CDR2 is SVGAGI in the germline V gene. The CDR3 is made up of 14 amino acids. Trimming cost V 2 bases and J 5 bases, with 12 bases left between them.

The genes are TRBV6-5 and TRBJ2-7; TRBD2 matches at 10 bases. Germline V CDR1 and CDR2: MNHEY, SVGAGI. With V trimmed by 6 bases and J by 2 bases, 7 bases remained unmatched. The CDR3 consists of 15 residues. The CDR3, as DNA: TGTGCCAGCAGGGTTAGCGGGGGGACTACCTACGAGCAGTACTTC. Residues: CASRVSGGTTYEQYF.

This rearrangement joins TRBV7-2 to TRBJ2-7; 7 positions match TRBD1. V dropped 5 bases and J dropped 4; count of bases not matched to a gene: 5. This CDR3 has 13 amino acids. Per the germline V gene, CDR1 is SGHTA and CDR2 is FQGNSA. The CDR3 protein is CASSRQGSYEQYF. CDR3 bases: TGTGCCAGCAGCCGACAGGGTAGTTACGAGCAGTACTTC.